This T cell receptor (beta chain) was found in a study of sequential checkpoint blockade in melanoma. Study at large: Maintenance nivolumab came after either treatment sequence. TCRβ was sequenced from DNA of about a hundred pretreatment tumors.

The CDR3 spans 14 residues. Germline V CDR1 and CDR2: SGHNT, YENEEA. V lost 0 bases and J lost 8, with 10 bases in between. As for treatment: randomized to nivolumab then ipilimumab (arm A) or the reverse (arm B). Here immunoSEQ multiplex PCR was the method, and the copy in TCRdb shows in-frame clones only, minus some. Found here are around 9,200 clones, roughly 23% of them singletons; the top ten hold roughly 10%. This clone showed up just a few times. The chain employs TRBV11-3 and TRBJ2-2; D perhaps matches TRBD1 (5 bases). The receptor comes from a human donor with melanoma. The sample here was tumor tissue (inferred from file names), taken from a patient given nivolumab and ipilimumab in sequence. CDR3 amino acids: CASSLDSWTGELFF. The CDR3 nucleotides read TGTGCCAGCAGCTTAGATTCGTGGACAGGGGAGCTGTTTTTT.